These T cell receptor beta chains were read from a single sample in a study of blood T cell repertoires in COVID-19. Generated by immunoSEQ multiplex PCR, the TCRdb table keeps only in-frame clones and is missing some. Among approximately 210,000 clones listed, roughly four fifths were seen once. The sample was peripheral blood. These receptor sequences come from a woman between 35 and 50 years old with active or convalescent COVID-19. Each CDR3 is given with its conserved first and last residue. Fields, in order: V gene, clone size, J gene, D gene, CDR3 protein, CDR3 DNA. The D gene is left open where the match is weak. Part of the rows lack a size; the others show once, few, many or a class for expanded clones.

V gene: TRBV5-1
clone size: -
J gene: TRBJ1-1
D gene: -
CDR3 protein: CASSLGQVGTEAFF
CDR3 DNA: TGCGCCAGCAGCTTGGGACAGGTGGGCACTGAAGCTTTCTTT

V gene: TRBV7-3
clone size: -
J gene: TRBJ2-1
D gene: TRBD2
CDR3 protein: CASSILAGVYNEQFF
CDR3 DNA: TGTGCCAGCAGCATCCTAGCGGGAGTCTACAATGAGCAGTTCTTC

V gene: TRBV14
clone size: -
J gene: TRBJ2-5
D gene: -
CDR3 protein: CASSLRRSLETQYF
CDR3 DNA: TGTGCCAGCAGCCTCCGCAGGTCGCTAGAGACCCAGTACTTC

V gene: TRBV30
clone size: -
J gene: TRBJ1-3
D gene: TRBD1
CDR3 protein: CAWIPTGAGNTIYF
CDR3 DNA: TGTGCCTGGATCCCTACAGGGGCTGGAAACACCATATATTTT

V gene: TRBV28
clone size: few
J gene: TRBJ1-5
D gene: -
CDR3 protein: CASSSPTAAGQPQHF
CDR3 DNA: TGTGCCAGCAGTTCACCGACAGCCGCCGGACAGCCCCAGCATTTT

V gene: TRBV11-3
clone size: once
J gene: TRBJ2-2
D gene: TRBD1
CDR3 protein: CASTPTGTNTGELFF
CDR3 DNA: TGTGCCAGCACCCCGACAGGGACGAACACCGGGGAGCTGTTTTTT

V gene: TRBV20-1
clone size: -
J gene: TRBJ1-2
D gene: -
CDR3 protein: CSASSGALYGYTF
CDR3 DNA: TGCAGTGCTAGTTCAGGGGCTCTGTATGGCTACACCTTC

V gene: TRBV29-1
clone size: -
J gene: TRBJ2-3
D gene: TRBD1
CDR3 protein: CSVGDRGTDTQYF
CDR3 DNA: TGCAGCGTCGGGGACAGGGGCACAGATACGCAGTATTTT

V gene: TRBV3-1/TRBV3-2
clone size: -
J gene: TRBJ1-5
D gene: TRBD1
CDR3 protein: CASSQAGTGVQPQHF
CDR3 DNA: TGTGCCAGCAGCCAAGCCGGGACAGGGGTCCAGCCCCAGCATTTT

V gene: TRBV3-1/TRBV3-2
clone size: -
J gene: TRBJ1-1
D gene: -
CDR3 protein: CASSLAAEAFF
CDR3 DNA: TGTGCCAGCAGCCTTGCCGCGGAGGCTTTCTTT

V gene: TRBV28
clone size: once
J gene: TRBJ1-5
D gene: -
CDR3 protein: CASSVGGDSNQPQHF
CDR3 DNA: TGTGCCAGCAGTGTCGGGGGGGATAGCAATCAGCCCCAGCATTTT

V gene: TRBV5-1
clone size: -
J gene: TRBJ2-5
D gene: -
CDR3 protein: CASSLWTDQETQYF
CDR3 DNA: TGCGCCAGCAGCTTGTGGACAGATCAAGAGACCCAGTACTTC

V gene: TRBV2
clone size: -
J gene: TRBJ1-6
D gene: -
CDR3 protein: CASRGHNSPLHF
CDR3 DNA: TGTGCCAGCAGGGGGCATAATTCACCCCTCCACTTT

V gene: TRBV29-1
clone size: -
J gene: TRBJ2-3
D gene: TRBD1
CDR3 protein: CSVEQGARDTQYF
CDR3 DNA: TGCAGCGTTGAACAGGGGGCGAGGGATACGCAGTATTTT

V gene: TRBV2
clone size: -
J gene: TRBJ1-5
D gene: -
CDR3 protein: CASRTELYSNQPQHF
CDR3 DNA: TGTGCCAGCAGGACAGAACTTTATAGCAATCAGCCCCAGCATTTT

V gene: TRBV19
clone size: -
J gene: TRBJ1-4
D gene: -
CDR3 protein: CASSPRHGSGINEKLFF
CDR3 DNA: TGTGCCAGTAGCCCGAGACACGGCTCGGGGATCAATGAAAAACTGTTTTTT

V gene: TRBV19
clone size: -
J gene: TRBJ2-3
D gene: TRBD2
CDR3 protein: CASSIQRGGTDTQYF
CDR3 DNA: TGTGCCAGTAGTATCCAGCGGGGGGGCACAGATACGCAGTATTTT

V gene: TRBV28
clone size: -
J gene: TRBJ1-1
D gene: -
CDR3 protein: CASNFEMNTEAFF
CDR3 DNA: TGTGCCAGCAATTTCGAGATGAACACTGAAGCTTTCTTT

V gene: TRBV27
clone size: few
J gene: TRBJ1-5
D gene: -
CDR3 protein: CASSFRVGGTSNQPQHF
CDR3 DNA: TGTGCCAGCAGCTTCCGGGTGGGGGGAACGAGCAATCAGCCCCAGCATTTT

V gene: TRBV27
clone size: -
J gene: TRBJ2-2
D gene: -
CDR3 protein: CASSSPGGGGNTGELFF
CDR3 DNA: TGTGCCAGCAGTTCCCCAGGGGGCGGGGGGAACACCGGGGAGCTGTTTTTT

V gene: TRBV7-9
clone size: -
J gene: TRBJ1-1
D gene: -
CDR3 protein: CASFARGNTEAFF
CDR3 DNA: TGTGCCAGCTTTGCTCGGGGGAACACTGAAGCTTTCTTT

V gene: TRBV19
clone size: -
J gene: TRBJ1-1
D gene: -
CDR3 protein: CASSWDGGTEAFF
CDR3 DNA: TGTGCCAGTAGTTGGGACGGGGGCACTGAAGCTTTCTTT

V gene: TRBV9
clone size: -
J gene: TRBJ2-7
D gene: -
CDR3 protein: CASSATPGHGYEQYF
CDR3 DNA: TGTGCCAGCAGCGCCACTCCGGGACACGGCTACGAGCAGTACTTC

V gene: TRBV5-5
clone size: -
J gene: TRBJ1-2
D gene: TRBD1
CDR3 protein: CASSLGGQEIYYGYTF
CDR3 DNA: TGTGCCAGCAGCTTGGGCGGACAGGAGATTTACTATGGCTACACCTTC

V gene: TRBV5-1
clone size: -
J gene: TRBJ2-6
D gene: TRBD1
CDR3 protein: CASSLALGTGGFSGANVLTF
CDR3 DNA: TGCGCCAGCAGCTTGGCCTTAGGGACAGGGGGCTTCTCTGGGGCCAACGTCCTGACTTTC

V gene: TRBV28
clone size: -
J gene: TRBJ2-5
D gene: TRBD2
CDR3 protein: CASRLAGQETQYF
CDR3 DNA: TGTGCCAGCAGACTAGCGGGGCAAGAGACCCAGTACTTC

V gene: TRBV19
clone size: once
J gene: TRBJ2-5
D gene: TRBD1
CDR3 protein: CASSTLTGGSETQYF
CDR3 DNA: TGTGCCAGTAGTACGCTGACAGGGGGCAGTGAGACCCAGTACTTC

V gene: TRBV19
clone size: -
J gene: TRBJ2-4
D gene: TRBD2
CDR3 protein: CASSIDSGRGLAKNIQYF
CDR3 DNA: TGTGCCAGTAGTATAGATAGCGGGAGGGGGTTAGCCAAAAACATTCAGTACTTC

V gene: TRBV7-9
clone size: -
J gene: TRBJ2-1
D gene: TRBD2
CDR3 protein: CASCEREYNEQFF
CDR3 DNA: TGTGCCAGCTGTGAGCGGGAGTACAATGAGCAGTTCTTC

V gene: TRBV3-1/TRBV3-2
clone size: -
J gene: TRBJ1-3
D gene: -
CDR3 protein: CASSQGVQGNTIYF
CDR3 DNA: TGTGCCAGCAGCCAAGGGGTACAGGGAAACACCATATATTTT

V gene: TRBV6-1
clone size: -
J gene: TRBJ2-1
D gene: -
CDR3 protein: CASSDRTEYNEQFF
CDR3 DNA: TGTGCCAGCAGTGACCGGACAGAGTACAATGAGCAGTTCTTC

V gene: TRBV5-1
clone size: -
J gene: TRBJ1-1
D gene: -
CDR3 protein: CASSLNPAGGGYTEAFF
CDR3 DNA: TGCGCCAGCAGCTTAAACCCGGCTGGCGGGGGCTACACTGAAGCTTTCTTT

V gene: TRBV24-1
clone size: -
J gene: TRBJ2-3
D gene: TRBD2
CDR3 protein: CATSGGAGLAGRDTQYF
CDR3 DNA: TGTGCCACCAGTGGAGGAGCGGGACTAGCGGGGAGAGATACGCAGTATTTT

V gene: TRBV7-9
clone size: -
J gene: TRBJ1-1
D gene: -
CDR3 protein: CASSLVAGFRDEAFF
CDR3 DNA: TGTGCCAGCAGCTTAGTGGCGGGATTCAGGGACGAAGCTTTCTTT

V gene: TRBV29-1
clone size: -
J gene: TRBJ1-4
D gene: -
CDR3 protein: CSKRGMDEKLFF
CDR3 DNA: TGCAGTAAGCGGGGAATGGATGAAAAACTGTTTTTT

V gene: TRBV27
clone size: -
J gene: TRBJ2-3
D gene: -
CDR3 protein: CASSLGVGITDTQYF
CDR3 DNA: TGTGCCAGCAGTTTGGGCGTAGGAATCACAGATACGCAGTATTTT

V gene: TRBV5-1
clone size: -
J gene: TRBJ2-7
D gene: -
CDR3 protein: CASSLSRGGPYEQYF
CDR3 DNA: TGCGCCAGCAGCTTGTCCAGGGGCGGCCCCTACGAGCAGTACTTC

V gene: TRBV24-1
clone size: -
J gene: TRBJ2-3
D gene: -
CDR3 protein: CASRGARDRDTQYF
CDR3 DNA: TGTGCCAGCAGAGGGGCCAGAGATAGGGATACGCAGTATTTT

V gene: TRBV7-9
clone size: -
J gene: TRBJ1-1
D gene: -
CDR3 protein: CASSLEPGAAEAFF
CDR3 DNA: TGTGCCAGCAGCTTAGAGCCAGGGGCGGCTGAAGCTTTCTTT

V gene: TRBV19
clone size: -
J gene: TRBJ2-1
D gene: TRBD2
CDR3 protein: CASRGETSDNEQFF
CDR3 DNA: TGTGCCAGTAGAGGGGAGACTAGCGACAATGAGCAGTTCTTC

V gene: TRBV4-2
clone size: -
J gene: TRBJ1-2
D gene: -
CDR3 protein: CASSQGTTGAVLAGYGYTF
CDR3 DNA: TGTGCCAGCAGCCAAGGGACGACAGGCGCCGTTTTGGCAGGTTATGGCTACACCTTC

V gene: TRBV7-7
clone size: -
J gene: TRBJ2-7
D gene: TRBD2
CDR3 protein: CASSLGTPGLAGGEQYF
CDR3 DNA: TGTGCTAGCAGCTTAGGGACACCGGGACTAGCGGGAGGGGAGCAGTACTTC

V gene: TRBV24-1
clone size: -
J gene: TRBJ2-5
D gene: -
CDR3 protein: CATSDHREETQYF
CDR3 DNA: TGTGCCACCAGTGATCACCGGGAAGAGACCCAGTACTTC

V gene: TRBV6-1
clone size: -
J gene: TRBJ1-5
D gene: -
CDR3 protein: CASSDEAGYGQPQHF
CDR3 DNA: TGTGCCAGCAGTGATGAGGCAGGGTACGGTCAGCCCCAGCATTTT

V gene: TRBV6-1
clone size: -
J gene: TRBJ1-5
D gene: -
CDR3 protein: CASSEVWASNQPQHF
CDR3 DNA: TGTGCCAGCAGTGAAGTGTGGGCGAGCAATCAGCCCCAGCATTTT

V gene: TRBV15
clone size: -
J gene: TRBJ2-7
D gene: TRBD1
CDR3 protein: CATSRGTGGTYEQYF
CDR3 DNA: TGTGCCACCAGCAGAGGGACAGGGGGGACCTACGAGCAGTACTTC

V gene: TRBV18
clone size: -
J gene: TRBJ1-1
D gene: TRBD1
CDR3 protein: CASSQGQGSEAFF
CDR3 DNA: TGTGCCAGCTCCCAAGGACAGGGAAGTGAAGCTTTCTTT

V gene: TRBV27
clone size: -
J gene: TRBJ2-7
D gene: TRBD2
CDR3 protein: CASSLWYTSGTDEQYF
CDR3 DNA: TGTGCCAGCAGTTTATGGTATACTAGCGGGACTGACGAGCAGTACTTC

V gene: TRBV27
clone size: -
J gene: TRBJ2-3
D gene: TRBD2
CDR3 protein: CASSLGLADTQYF
CDR3 DNA: TGTGCCAGCAGTCTGGGACTAGCTGACACGCAGTATTTT

V gene: TRBV5-1
clone size: -
J gene: TRBJ1-4
D gene: -
CDR3 protein: CASSPLRGFGEKLFF
CDR3 DNA: TGCGCCAGCAGCCCGTTGAGGGGGTTTGGTGAAAAACTGTTTTTT

V gene: TRBV6-5
clone size: -
J gene: TRBJ2-7
D gene: -
CDR3 protein: CASRDTLSYEQYF
CDR3 DNA: TGTGCCAGCAGGGACACTCTTTCCTACGAGCAGTACTTC

V gene: TRBV19
clone size: -
J gene: TRBJ1-5
D gene: -
CDR3 protein: CASSPVGGPNQPQHF
CDR3 DNA: TGTGCCAGTAGCCCGGTAGGGGGTCCCAATCAGCCCCAGCATTTT

V gene: TRBV3-1/TRBV3-2
clone size: few
J gene: TRBJ2-2
D gene: -
CDR3 protein: CASSQVGNRPYTGELFF
CDR3 DNA: TGTGCCAGCAGCCAAGTAGGAAACAGGCCTTACACCGGGGAGCTGTTTTTT